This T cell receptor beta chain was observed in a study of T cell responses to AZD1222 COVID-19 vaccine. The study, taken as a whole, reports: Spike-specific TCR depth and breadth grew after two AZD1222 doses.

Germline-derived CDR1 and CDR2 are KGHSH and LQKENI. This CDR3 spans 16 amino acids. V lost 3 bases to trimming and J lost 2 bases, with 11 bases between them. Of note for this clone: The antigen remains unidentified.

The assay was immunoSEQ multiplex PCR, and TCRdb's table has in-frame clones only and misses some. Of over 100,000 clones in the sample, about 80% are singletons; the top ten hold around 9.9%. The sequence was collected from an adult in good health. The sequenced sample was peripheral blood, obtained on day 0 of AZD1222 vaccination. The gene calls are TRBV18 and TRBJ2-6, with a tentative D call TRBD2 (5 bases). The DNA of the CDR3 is TGTGCCAGCTCACCGGACTTGTTAGCTGGGGCCAACGTCCTGACTTTC. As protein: CASSPDLLAGANVLTF.